These 22 T cell receptor beta chains were sequenced from one sample in a study of T cells in Graves' hyperthyroidism and ophthalmopathy. The investigators amplified TCR beta CDR3 regions from RNA transcripts. A set of HTBI primers served as the primers for a first-round RT-PCR of the TCR CDR3. Each CDR3 protein gets one entry after TCRdb re-called the multiplex PCR reads with MiXCR. Among 300,000 to 400,000 distinct CDR3 sequences listed, roughly 20% were seen once. The material sequenced was blood. The receptors originated from a man aged 18 to 30 with Graves' ophthalmopathy.

The sample holds many counts of this clonotype. V gene TRBV7-6 combines with J gene TRBJ1-2, with 7 nucleotides matching TRBD1. This CDR3 has 16 amino acids. CDR1 and CDR2 from the germline V gene are SGHVS and FNYEAQ. Trimming cost V 1 base and J 0 bases; bases outside gene matches: 5. Written as DNA, the CDR3 is TGTGCCAGCAGCTTAGGACAGGGACCAGCTAACTATGGCTACACCTTC. As protein: CASSLGQGPANYGYTF.

This clonotype occurred many times. The rearrangement links TRBV27 to TRBJ2-6, with D possibly being TRBD2 (6 bases). Germline CDR1 MNHEY, CDR2 SMNVEV (reference sequence). The length of the CDR3 is 17 residues. The V and J ends lost 2 bases and 4 bases respectively, with 15 bases between them. For the CDR3, the DNA is TGTGCCAGCAGTTTAGGAGGGTCCTATACCGGGGCCAACGTCCTGACTTTC. Translating gives CASSLGGSYTGANVLTF. Supplemented by reference TRBV27 and TRBJ2-6, the full variable domain reads EAQVTQNPRYLITVTGKKLTVTCSQNMNHEYMSWYRQDPGLGLRQIYYSMNVEVTDKGDVPEGYKVSRKEKRNFPLILESPSPNQTSLYFCASSLGGSYTGANVLTFGAGSRLTVL.

The genes are TRBV18 and TRBJ2-7; D is perhaps TRBD1 (6 bases). Germline CDR1 reads KGHSH; CDR2 reads LQKENI. The CDR3 extends over 16 amino acids. Deletions cut 3 bases from V and 2 bases from J, with 17 bases between. Written as DNA, the CDR3 is TGTGCCAGCTCACCCTACCAGGGGTCTGGGGCCTACGAGCAGTACTTC. This sequence encodes CASSPYQGSGAYEQYF.

This clonotype was seen at least ten times. This chain uses TRBV6-5 with TRBJ2-5; the match to TRBD1 covers 10 bases. The V and J ends lost 2 bases and 4 bases, in that order; junction bases with no gene match: 1. This CDR3 spans 14 amino acids. The germline gives CDR1 MNHEY, CDR2 SVGAGI. This chain's CDR3 is CASSYGDRGETQYF. The CDR3 bases are TGTGCCAGCAGTTACGGGGACAGGGGAGAGACCCAGTACTTC.

The count of this clonotype is one. The rearrangement links TRBV5-1 to TRBJ2-1, with 8 bases fitting TRBD2. The V gene's germline CDR1 is SGHRS and CDR2 YFSETQ. V lost 4 bases and J lost 6; bases outside the gene matches: 9. The CDR3 loop spans 15 amino acids. CDR3 protein: CASSPRTSLGNEQFF. CDR3 coding DNA: TGCGCCAGCAGCCCTAGGACTAGCCTTGGCAATGAGCAGTTCTTC.

This clonotype was seen a few times. The chain carries TRBV10-2 and TRBJ2-7; D is unclear. The CDR3 is made up of 14 amino acids. V was pared by 1 base and J by 2 bases, with 9 bases between. Germline V lookup: CDR1 WSHSY, CDR2 SAAADI. The CDR3 bases are TGCGCCAGCAGTGAGTGGCCTGCCCCCTACGAGCAGTACTTC. It specifies CASSEWPAPYEQYF.

The rearrangement uses TRBV15 and TRBJ2-1, with unresolved D. Germline-derived CDR1 and CDR2 are LNHNV and YYDKDF (reference sequence). The CDR3 sequence is 14 residues long. The ends were cut back, 2 bases at V and 3 bases at J, with 8 bases in the middle. The CDR3 DNA sequence: TGTGCCACCAGCAGATTACAGTTCTACAATGAGCAGTTCTTC. Amino acid sequence: CATSRLQFYNEQFF.

Concerning this clonotype: The junction and the germline gene differ at one end; a read error may be behind it. The rearrangement uses TRBV16 and TRBJ2-5; 7 positions agree with TRBD1. There are 14 residues in the CDR3. CDR1 and CDR2 from the germline V gene are KGHSY and FQNENV. CDR3 region: CASSQSSRDSPRDF. In DNA, the CDR3 is TGTGCCAGCAGCCAATCCTCCCGGGACAGCCCCCGGGACTTC. Full variable domain (rest looked up from reference TRBV16 and TRBJ2-5): GEEVAQTPKHLVRGEGQKAKLYCAPIKGHSYVFWYQQVLKNEFKFLISFQNENVFDETGMPKERFSAKCLPNSPCSLEIQATKLEDSAVYFCASSQSSRDSPRDFGPGTRLLVL.

This clonotype was found a few times. The rearrangement uses TRBV6-6 and TRBJ2-1; D gene uncertain. CDR1 MNHNY and CDR2 SVGAGI come from the germline V gene (reference sequence). The CDR3 runs to 14 residues. V was trimmed by 2 bases and J by 8 bases, leaving 13 bases between them. CDR3: CASSYRIGHYEQFF. DNA for the CDR3: TGTGCCAGCAGTTACCGCATCGGCCATTATGAGCAGTTCTTC.

Many counts were recorded for this clonotype. This chain connects TRBV5-1 to TRBJ2-7; the D is unclear. Germline V CDR1 and CDR2: SGHRS, YFSETQ. The ends were cut back, 0 bases at V and 0 bases at J, with 10 bases in the middle. CDR3 size: 15 residues. The CDR3 loop reads CASSLERVDSYEQYF. DNA for the CDR3: TGCGCCAGCAGCTTGGAAAGGGTAGACTCCTACGAGCAGTACTTC.

Regarding this clonotype: A much more abundant neighbour one base away suggests this may be a read error. This chain uses TRBV12-3 or TRBV12-4 with TRBJ1-4; 7 bases are shared with TRBD1. V was pared by 7 bases and J by 3 bases, with 5 bases of the junction left unmatched. The CDR3 consists of 14 residues. The CDR3 region is CASNPGGANEKLFF. In DNA, the CDR3 is TGTGCCAGCAACCCAGGGGGGGCTAATGAAAAACTGTTTTTT.

CDR3 loop: CASSQEGRGRIDTQYF. The CDR3 DNA sequence: TGCGCCAGCAGCCAAGAGGGCAGGGGGCGAATAGATACGCAGTATTTT. The chain recombines TRBV4-1 with TRBJ2-3, with 8 nucleotides matching TRBD1. Trimming at V came to 0 bases and at J to 5 bases, leaving 7 bases not matched to a gene. The germline CDR1 and CDR2 sequences are MGHRA and YSYEKL. CDR3 length: 16 amino acids.

This clonotype was recorded many times. The chain joins TRBV3-1 to TRBJ1-2; tentative D call: TRBD1 (5 bases). CDR3 size: 13 residues. V lost 3 bases to trimming and J lost 4 bases, with 9 bases between them. Germline CDR1 LGHDT, CDR2 YNNKEL (reference sequence). The CDR3 nucleotides are TGTGCCAGCAGCCACGGGACTGGCTATGGCTACACCTTC. Encoded protein: CASSHGTGYGYTF.

Comment on this clonotype: An end of the junction does not agree with germline; a read error may underlie this. The chain is built from TRBV12-3 or TRBV12-4 and TRBJ2-1; perhaps TRBD1 as D (5 bases). This CDR3 is 14 amino acids long. DNA for the CDR3: TGTGCCAGCATTTCCAGGGCAGGCTACGATGAGCAGTTCTTC. The encoded protein is CASISRAGYDEQFF.

The V and J genes are TRBV10-3 and TRBJ2-3; D call uncertain. V was cut by 5 bases and J by 6 bases, with 6 bases left in between. The CDR3 runs 11 residues. Germline V CDR1 and CDR2: ENHRY, SYGVKD. DNA for the CDR3: TGTGCCATCAGTCCACAGGATACGCAGTATTTT. Amino acid sequence: CAISPQDTQYF.

This rearrangement joins TRBV12-3 or TRBV12-4 to TRBJ2-2; 8 bases fit TRBD2. After removal of 11 bases from V and 7 bases from J, the junction contained 12 bases not matched to a gene. The CDR3 has 14 residues. The CDR3 region has the DNA TGTGCCGGCAACACGGGGGGGCGGGGCGGGGAGCTGTTTTTT. It codes for CAGNTGGRGGELFF.

The table lists this clonotype with many counts. V is TRBV3-1 and J is TRBJ2-7; D remains unclear. Germline V gene lookup returns CDR1 LGHDT and CDR2 YNNKEL (reference sequence). CDR3 length: 14 residues. The ends were cut back, 0 bases at V and 2 bases at J, with 8 bases in the middle. CDR3 nucleotides: TGTGCCAGCAGCCAAGAGGGGTTTACCTACGAGCAGTACTTC. This codes for CASSQEGFTYEQYF.

Many counts were recorded for this clonotype. The chain employs TRBV7-2 and TRBJ2-1, with a possible D match to TRBD2 (5 bases). This CDR3 comprises 15 residues. Germline assignment: CDR1 SGHTA and CDR2 FQGNSA. Trimming took 1 base from V and 0 from J, leaving 7 bases between them. CDR3 region: CASSLGGYSYNEQFF. The CDR3 DNA is TGTGCCAGCAGCTTAGGAGGGTACTCCTACAATGAGCAGTTCTTC.

The table lists this clonotype with many counts. The V gene is TRBV2, the J gene TRBJ1-4; no clear D. This CDR3 has 15 residues. Trimming shortened V by 1 base and J by 3 bases, and 9 bases separated the two germline ends. CDR1 and CDR2 (germline): SNHLY, FYNNEI. CDR3 region: CASSEGGWANEKLFF. The CDR3 DNA sequence: TGTGCCAGCAGTGAAGGGGGTTGGGCTAATGAAAAACTGTTTTTT.

In its sample, this clonotype was seen many times. The V and J genes are TRBV12-3 or TRBV12-4 and TRBJ1-2; TRBD1 matches at 8 bases. The CDR3 has 14 amino acids. V was pared by 6 bases and J by 4 bases, with 7 bases of the junction left unmatched. The CDR3, as DNA: TGTGCCAGCAGGCCAGGACAGGGAAGCTATGGCTACACCTTC. Protein sequence: CASRPGQGSYGYTF.

In its sample, this clonotype was seen many times. The chain employs TRBV28 and TRBJ2-5; 9 bases map to TRBD1. Per the germline V gene, CDR1 is MDHEN and CDR2 is SYDVKM. The CDR3 has 17 amino acids. The V segment lost 3 bases and the J segment 4 bases; nucleotides outside the gene matches: 12. The CDR3 DNA follows: TGTGCCAGCAGTTTCTACCCCGGGACAGGGCGGGGAGAGACCCAGTACTTC. This codes for CASSFYPGTGRGETQYF.

The V call is TRBV20-1, the J call TRBJ1-5; D ambiguous. Germline V lookup: CDR1 DFQATT, CDR2 SNEGSKA (reference sequence). The CDR3 has 14 amino acids. V was clipped by 6 bases and J by 0 bases, with 12 bases between them. CDR3 sequence: CSAPPGDSNQPQHF. DNA of the CDR3: TGCAGTGCGCCCCCCGGGGATAGCAATCAGCCCCAGCATTTT.